This entry describes one TCR beta chain. Its antigen is not identified. These data originate in a study of graft-versus-host responses after intestinal transplantation. The ends lost 4 bases at V and 3 bases at J; junction bases unmatched: 0. In germline, CDR1 is SNHLY, CDR2 FYNNEI. The CDR3 runs to 12 residues. TCRdb keeps only in-frame clones here, not all; method: immunoSEQ multiplex PCR. The data hold 96,000 or so clones, with roughly nine tenths observed a single time. This material consisted of unstimulated CD4+ T cells sorted from spleen or lymph node cells, taken before intestinal transplant. The chain has TRBV2 and TRBJ2-7, with 7 nucleotides matching TRBD2. The receptor comes from a human donor who received an intestinal transplant. The CDR3 nucleotides read TGTGCCAGCAGTGGGACTAGCTACGAGCAGTACTTC. Protein product: CASSGTSYEQYF.